Listed below are T cell receptor beta chains from one sample, sequenced in a study of T-cell reconstitution after alpha-beta-depleted transplantation in children. TCRdb redid the calling of the PCR reads with MiXCR, one entry per CDR3 protein. Among 200,000 to 250,000 distinct CDR3 sequences listed, around 7.5% were seen once. The starting material was PBMCs, mostly from graft donor cells, obtained 180 days after TCRalphabeta/CD19-depleted stem cell transplant. Receptor source: a male patient aged 10-17 years who had a stem cell transplant for acute lymphoblastic leukemia, so the T cells may come from the graft donor. The CDR3 runs from the conserved cysteine through the conserved F or W. D genes are given only for firm matches. Size is stated as once, few, many, or a class for an expanded clone.

length,D,J,V,size,CDR3,DNA
16,-,TRBJ2-2,TRBV11-1,many,CASSLRRGSNTGELFF,TGTGCCAGCAGCTTAAGGCGGGGATCGAACACCGGGGAGCTGTTTTTT
13,-,TRBJ1-2,TRBV24-1,few,CATSDPQGLRYTF,TGTGCCACCAGTGATCCTCAGGGGCTGCGCTACACCTTC
14,TRBD1,TRBJ1-5,TRBV6-1,many,CASRGTGGSQPQHF,TGTGCCAGCAGGGGTACAGGGGGCTCTCAGCCCCAGCATTTT
14,TRBD1,TRBJ1-1,TRBV2,many,CASIETGVLTEAFF,TGTGCCAGCATCGAGACAGGGGTGCTCACTGAAGCTTTCTTT
16,-,TRBJ2-2,TRBV7-9,many,CASSWARTLSTGELFF,TGTGCCAGCAGTTGGGCCAGGACACTCAGCACCGGGGAGCTGTTTTTT
13,TRBD2,TRBJ2-1,TRBV3-1,many,CASSELGLAGQFF,TGTGCCAGCAGCGAACTTGGACTAGCGGGACAGTTCTTC
16,TRBD2,TRBJ2-7,TRBV12-3/TRBV12-4,many,CASSPYLAGGSYEQYF,TGTGCCAGCAGTCCTTACTTAGCGGGAGGATCCTACGAGCAGTACTTC
14,TRBD1,TRBJ2-2,TRBV24-1,many,CATSPKTGSGELFF,TGTGCCACCTCCCCCAAGACAGGGTCCGGGGAGCTGTTTTTT
13,-,TRBJ1-3,TRBV7-8,many,CASSLGGGNTIYF,TGTGCCAGCAGCTTAGGAGGGGGAAACACCATATATTTT
14,-,TRBJ1-1,TRBV6-2/TRBV6-3,many,CASSYETGWAEAFF,TGTGCCAGCAGTTACGAAACAGGGTGGGCTGAAGCTTTCTTT